The T cell receptor beta chain under discussion was sequenced for a study of response to subunit inactivated influenza vaccine. Overall study findings and caveats: Each seasonal influenza vaccination, the authors suggested, recruits few new T cells.

Worth noting for this clonotype: Its specificity is not known.

This CDR3 is 13 amino acids long. CDR1 is KGHSH, CDR2 LQKENI, per germline. Deletions cut 6 bases from V and 5 bases from J, with 13 bases between. MiXCR, run by TCRdb on the RT-PCR reads, gives a single entry per CDR3 protein. The sample shows more than 700,000 distinct CDR3 sequences, about 20% of them seen only once. The chain couples TRBV18 to TRBJ2-5; no definite D call. The receptor's source is a man aged 50 to 59 who received an inactivated influenza vaccine. Sequenced material: PBMCs from blood, taken around 5 days after vaccination. The CDR3 region has the DNA TGTGCCAGCTCCCCGCGAGCTGCGGAGACCCAGTACTTC. Protein product: CASSPRAAETQYF.